The entry below describes one T cell receptor beta chain. The second PCR ran about 6 to 11 cycles with a sample-barcoded 5' primer and J-beta primers. TCRdb reprocessed the 5' RACE reads with MiXCR, giving one entry per CDR3 protein. The top ten clones hold 7.9% of a sample with fewer than 1.5 million distinct CDR3 sequences, roughly 40% of them seen once. This sample was included in a study of blood T cells in healthy people across ages. Germline V gene data show CDR1 as MNHEY and CDR2 as SVGAGI. This CDR3 has 14 amino acids. J gave up 4 bases and V 2 bases, and 5 bases lay outside the gene matches. This clonotype was obtained from a young woman in good health. Sequences were obtained from blood. The chain is built from TRBV6-5 and TRBJ2-7, with 7 bases that match TRBD1. CDR3 coding DNA: TGTGCCAGCAGTTACGCCTTGACAGGGTACGAGCAGTACTTC. Its protein is CASSYALTGYEQYF.